This T cell receptor beta chain comes out of a study of blood T cell repertoires in COVID-19. In the study overall: Material from acute and convalescent COVID-19 was sourced from the United States, Italy and Spain. In each case, the material was cDNA or gDNA derived from T cells, B-cell-depleted T cells, or PBMCs.

As handled by the study authors: Researchers report that nucleated cell counts were estimated from reference gene primer amplification. Only in-frame clones appear in the TCRdb table, and some are missing; sequencing was by immunoSEQ multiplex PCR. From that table come the V and J calls and clone size; the DNA was used to work out D and trimming. Here the sample spans some 160,000 clones, around nine tenths being singletons. Seattle participants joined during active infection and were tracked over time. V lost 2 bases to trimming and J lost 4 bases; unmatched junction nucleotides: 7. Germline V gene data show CDR1 as MNHEY and CDR2 as SVGAGI. The CDR3 consists of 15 residues.

This clonotype originated in a woman of 80 years or more with COVID-19, enrolled during active disease. This rearrangement joins TRBV6-5 to TRBJ1-1; 7 nucleotides align to TRBD1. What was sequenced was peripheral blood. DNA of the CDR3: TGTGCCAGCAGTTACACGGGACAGCTCGGCACTGAAGCTTTCTTT. Its translation is CASSYTGQLGTEAFF.